This entry is about one TCR beta chain. The antigen is unknown. V lost 4 bases and J lost 13, with 17 bases in between. The CDR3 sequence is 13 residues long. Germline CDR1 and CDR2: LGHNA and YNFKEQ. A second PCR, run for roughly 7 to 12 cycles, used a sample-barcoded 5' primer plus a J-beta primer mix. TCRdb recomputed calls from the 5' RACE reads with MiXCR, one row per CDR3 protein. Of about 1.4 million distinct CDR3 sequences listed, 59% are singletons. The data derive from a study of blood T cells in healthy people across ages. Whole-study findings and limits: Shifts in expanded clonotypes may have been confounded by donor CMV status, which was unknown. No conclusive comparison of naive versus antigen-experienced cells was possible with unsorted PBMCs.

Sequences were obtained from blood. This sequence joins TRBV4-2 and TRBJ2-4; tentatively, D is TRBD1 or TRBD2 (5 bases each). The TCR originated in a young man in good health. The CDR3 region is CASSPTGLGVQYF. The CDR3 coding sequence is TGTGCCAGCAGCCCCACAGGACTGGGAGTGCAGTACTTC.